This is a list of T cell receptor beta chains from one sample in a study of blood T cell repertoires in COVID-19. The method was immunoSEQ multiplex PCR; TCRdb's version includes in-frame clones alone and lacks a portion of them. The table includes 70,000 or so clones, under 95% detected once. The source material was peripheral blood. These receptors were collected from a human donor in a cohort sampled during active COVID-19. Both conserved end residues are trimmed from each CDR3.

v_gene	j_gene	CDR3aa
TRBV19	TRBJ1-5	ASSIGQGGNQPQH
TRBV13	TRBJ2-7	ASSFSGPRGEQY
TRBV2	TRBJ2-6	ASSEVEGEVSGANVLT
TRBV30	TRBJ2-7	AWSSRLAGAYEQY
TRBV27	TRBJ2-7	ASSLSALLTYEQY
TRBV5-1	TRBJ2-1	ASSLDGGGTYNEQF
TRBV7-8	TRBJ1-2	ASSRQEGAIRHGYT
TRBV10-1	TRBJ1-4	ASSERDRDLAWELF
TRBV30	TRBJ1-6	AWKDRTGYNSPLH
TRBV30	TRBJ1-1	AMDRGGNTEAF
TRBV11-1	TRBJ1-1	ASSLVQSMNTEAF
TRBV12-3/TRBV12-4	TRBJ1-2	ASSPPGGGYT
TRBV29-1	TRBJ2-7	SVLWGVEQY
TRBV3-1/TRBV3-2	TRBJ2-7	ASSRLAGGLDHEQY
TRBV5-8	TRBJ2-7	ASSSGQGGFWEQY
TRBV19	TRBJ2-7	ASSITGGEYEQY
TRBV7-8	TRBJ1-2	ASSLDPDRFNGYT
TRBV11-1	TRBJ2-7	ASSPRGTGLYYEQY
TRBV6-5	TRBJ1-2	ASSPRPGFYGYT
TRBV18	TRBJ2-7	ASSPPGSGQTYEQY
TRBV19	TRBJ2-7	ASSIRGTGTEQY
TRBV2	TRBJ2-2	ASSQYPGELF
TRBV30	TRBJ1-6	AWSADLRLH
TRBV2	TRBJ2-1	ASSDRTDLYNEQF
TRBV30	TRBJ1-6	AWILSGSNSPLH
TRBV5-6	TRBJ1-4	ASSLAGTNEKLF
TRBV11-2	TRBJ2-3	ASSPGQGYTQY
TRBV5-1	TRBJ2-5	ASSLGDVAGETQY
TRBV5-8	TRBJ2-6	ASSLGSGANVLT
TRBV11-2	TRBJ1-1	ASSLGRGGGTEAF
TRBV7-6	TRBJ2-7	ASSHRDTSYEQY
TRBV27	TRBJ2-5	ASSLKLGIPQETQY
TRBV6-5	TRBJ1-2	ASSLRQGASGYT
TRBV19	TRBJ1-2	ASSMEGAYGYT
TRBV6-2/TRBV6-3	TRBJ1-5	ASSYTSGYNQPQH
TRBV2	TRBJ1-3	ASSTIRGTSGNTIY
TRBV7-8	TRBJ2-7	ASSFGQGGNEQY
TRBV6-5	TRBJ1-6	ASSYFRGGNSPLH
TRBV11-2	TRBJ2-7	ASSPGRTGWGEQY
TRBV6-2/TRBV6-3	TRBJ1-1	ASSYEALAF
TRBV27	TRBJ1-5	ASSHRGEGQPQH
TRBV5-4	TRBJ2-7	ASSPAPGSPGYEQY
TRBV4-1	TRBJ1-2	ASSQDTGYGYT
TRBV27	TRBJ1-2	ASSLRGDFYGYT
TRBV9	TRBJ2-7	ASSPRDSGASYEQY
TRBV2	TRBJ2-1	ASLRDRDRDEQF
TRBV30	TRBJ1-1	AWTGQGRDTEAF
TRBV30	TRBJ1-2	AWTPGSGGYT
TRBV2	TRBJ1-1	ARDLGGTWAF
TRBV5-1	TRBJ1-1	ASSLAGRGTEAF
TRBV4-2	TRBJ1-2	ASSQDQGMGGYT
TRBV29-1	TRBJ1-2	SQGGYT
TRBV27	TRBJ2-5	ASSFAGEETQY
TRBV2	TRBJ2-7	ASSERDNLQY
TRBV6-1	TRBJ2-7	ASSEQAGWYEQY